A selection of T cell receptor beta chains follows, all from one sample in a study of early T cells in non-severe SARS-CoV-2 infection. TCRdb reanalysed the 5' RACE reads using MiXCR and keeps one entry per CDR3 protein. The sample yields almost 85,000 distinct CDR3 sequences, about 12% seen once. Sequencing was done on a sample of whole blood. The receptors here all came from an adult who was a healthcare worker with PCR-confirmed SARS-CoV-2 infection or an uninfected control (not recorded which). CDR3s include the opening cysteine and the closing phenylalanine or tryptophan. The D gene is left open where the match is weak. Not every row has a clone size; where given, it reads once, few, many or a size class.

size	D	V	J	DNA	CDR3
many	TRBD1	TRBV12-3/TRBV12-4	TRBJ2-3	TGTGCCAGCAGCAACAGGGGCCCAGGGGTTACGCAGTATTTT	CASSNRGPGVTQYF
few	TRBD2	TRBV13	TRBJ2-7	TGTGCCAGCAGCCTACCCCCGGGGGGACCCCACTACGAGCAGTACTTC	CASSLPPGGPHYEQYF
.	.	TRBV9	TRBJ1-3	TGTGCCAGCAGCCCTGCGACAAAGTCTGGAAACACCATATATTTT	CASSPATKSGNTIYF
few	TRBD1	TRBV19	TRBJ2-2	TGTGCCAGTAGGAGGACAGGGGCGGACACCGGGGAGCTGTTTTTT	CASRRTGADTGELFF
.	.	TRBV9	TRBJ1-1	TGTGCCAGCAGCGTAGCGGCAGGGTCGAGTAACACTGAAGCTTTCTTT	CASSVAAGSSNTEAFF
many	TRBD1	TRBV6-4	TRBJ1-1	TGTGCCAGCAGTTTACACAGCACGGGACAGGGGGGCACTGAAGCTTTCTTT	CASSLHSTGQGGTEAFF
few	.	TRBV5-1	TRBJ2-5	TGCGCCAGCAGCTTGGGGGGCGGCAGCTTTCAAGAGACCCAGTACTTC	CASSLGGGSFQETQYF
.	TRBD2	TRBV28	TRBJ2-7	TGTGCCAGCAGCGGGGGGAGTCCTAGTCGGGAGCAGTACTTC	CASSGGSPSREQYF
.	.	TRBV20-1	TRBJ2-2	TGCAGTGCAGAGGGGCTCCGGGACACAAACACCGGGGAGCTGTTTTTT	CSAEGLRDTNTGELFF
.	TRBD1	TRBV12-3/TRBV12-4	TRBJ2-1	TGTGCCAGCAGCCCCGGACAGGAAAGGCAATATGAGCAGTTCTTC	CASSPGQERQYEQFF
many	.	TRBV7-9	TRBJ2-7	TGTGCCAGCAGCTTAGGTCCCGGGATCCTCTCCGAGCAGTACTTC	CASSLGPGILSEQYF
many	.	TRBV11-2	TRBJ1-1	TGTGCCAGCAGCTTAAACGGTATGGGCAACACTGAAGCTTTCTTT	CASSLNGMGNTEAFF
.	TRBD1	TRBV5-6	TRBJ1-1	TGTGCCAGCAGAAAACAGGGGGTGTCCATGAACACTGAAGCTTTCTTT	CASRKQGVSMNTEAFF
many	TRBD2	TRBV24-1	TRBJ2-1	TGTGCCACCAGTGAAGTTAGCGGGAGCTCCTACAATGAGCAGTTCTTC	CATSEVSGSSYNEQFF
many	TRBD1	TRBV27	TRBJ1-1	TGTGCCAGCAGTTTAAACAGGGGAGCTTGGGAAGCTTTCTTT	CASSLNRGAWEAFF
many	.	TRBV7-6	TRBJ2-2	TGTGCCAGCAGCCCTATCCCGGCGGGGTCGAACACCGGGGAGCTGTTTTTT	CASSPIPAGSNTGELFF
.	.	TRBV29-1	TRBJ1-1	TGCAGCGTTGAAGATCTGGCGGGGGGTGAAGCTTTCTTT	CSVEDLAGGEAFF
few	.	TRBV2	TRBJ2-5	TGTGCCAGCAGTGGTTCAGTCCAAGAGACCCAGTACTTC	CASSGSVQETQYF
few	.	TRBV28	TRBJ1-1	TGTGCCAGCAGTCCCTGGGGGGGGAGGACTGAAGCTTTCTTT	CASSPWGGRTEAFF
many	.	TRBV5-1	TRBJ2-1	TGCGCCAGCAGCGCCACCTACAATGAGCAGTTCTTC	CASSATYNEQFF
few	TRBD1	TRBV6-1	TRBJ1-2	TGTGCCAGCTCGGCGACAGGGACTAACTATGGCTACACCTTC	CASSATGTNYGYTF
few	TRBD2	TRBV7-2	TRBJ2-2	TGTGCCAGCAGCCCCGGGCGGGGGTATTCCGGGGAGCTGTTTTTT	CASSPGRGYSGELFF
few	TRBD1	TRBV6-1	TRBJ2-5	TGTGCCAGCAGCCCACTCTGGGGACAGGGTGAAGAGACCCAGTACTTC	CASSPLWGQGEETQYF
many	.	TRBV5-1	TRBJ2-5	TGCGCCAGCAGCTCCTCACAGGGAGGGGAGACCCAGTACTTC	CASSSSQGGETQYF
.	.	TRBV29-1	TRBJ1-1	TGCAGCGTTGAAGGGGTAGGGGGCACTGAAGCTTTCTTT	CSVEGVGGTEAFF
few	.	TRBV6-2/TRBV6-3	TRBJ2-3	TGTGCCAGCAGTTGGACAGATACGCAGTATTTT	CASSWTDTQYF